These 21 T cell receptor beta chains were sequenced from one sample in a study of cytomegalovirus exposure and HLA in healthy donors. In the PCR, 60 Vbeta and 13 Jbeta primers were used. Sequencing was performed with immunoSEQ multiplex PCR; in TCRdb, only in-frame clones are kept and a portion is missing. The sample lists about 170,000 clones, 84% seen once, with 0.38% in the top ten. The sequenced sample was PBMCs. Source of these receptors: a boy aged 2 to 9 in good health and CMV-seronegative.

The chain uses TRBV5-1 and TRBJ1-1, with TRBD1 as a possible D gene (5 bases). This CDR3 contains 15 residues. Between the trimmed V and J ends, which lost 10 bases and 1 base, there was a span of 20 bases. Germline loops: CDR1 SGHRS, CDR2 YFSETQ. CDR3 DNA sequence: TGCGCCTCTGGGGAGGGCCCGACAGAGAACACTGAAGCTTTCTTT. Translating gives CASGEGPTENTEAFF.

The CDR3 DNA follows: TGTGCCAGCAGCCACGGACAGGGGGCTAATGGAAACACCATATATTTT. Encoded protein: CASSHGQGANGNTIYF. This chain links TRBV16 with TRBJ1-3, with 11 bases identical to TRBD1. V shed 3 bases and J 3 bases; nucleotides not matched to a gene: 4. The V gene's germline CDR1 is KGHSY and CDR2 FQNENV. The CDR3 consists of 16 residues. The full variable domain, in which reference TRBV16 and TRBJ1-3 provide the parts outside the CDR3, is GEEVAQTPKHLVRGEGQKAKLYCAPIKGHSYVFWYQQVLKNEFKFLISFQNENVFDETGMPKERFSAKCLPNSPCSLEIQATKLEDSAVYFCASSHGQGANGNTIYFGEGSWLTVV.

The chain carries TRBV30 and TRBJ2-7; 7 bases match TRBD2. Germline lookup yields CDR1 GTSNPN and CDR2 SVGIG (reference sequence). V was pared by 6 bases and J by 3 bases, with 8 bases of the junction left unmatched. The CDR3 runs to 13 residues. This CDR3 is CACREGYIYEQYF. CDR3 DNA sequence: TGTGCCTGCAGGGAGGGCTACATCTACGAGCAGTACTTC.

A word on this clone: At one end the junction does not follow the germline gene, possibly because of a read error. The chain recombines TRBV7-7 with TRBJ2-5; possibly TRBD1 for D (6 bases). In germline, CDR1 is SSHAT, CDR2 FNYEAQ (reference sequence). The CDR3 loop spans 15 amino acids. This CDR3 reads CASSLLFNREETQYF. DNA for the CDR3: TGTGCTAGCAGCTTACTCTTTAACAGGGAGGAGACCCAGTACTTC.

CDR3 loop: CASSPGLAGGLILPDTQYF. DNA of the CDR3: TGCGCCAGCAGCCCCGGACTAGCGGGAGGTTTAATACTTCCAGATACGCAGTATTTT. This chain links TRBV5-1 with TRBJ2-3; 14 nucleotides line up with TRBD2. V dropped 4 bases and J dropped 4; count of bases not matched to a gene: 14. Germline V CDR1 and CDR2: SGHRS, YFSETQ. The CDR3 consists of 19 residues.

The V and J genes are TRBV10-3 and TRBJ2-1; no clear D gene. The CDR3 has 11 amino acids. CDR1 is ENHRY, CDR2 SYGVKD, per germline. The germline V and J ends were trimmed by 7 bases and 7 bases, with 8 bases remaining between them. The CDR3, as DNA: TGTGCCATCAACGGAGAAAATGAGCAGTTCTTC. It encodes CAINGENEQFF.

This clone came up a few times. The V call is TRBV28, the J call TRBJ1-2; D not resolved. Trimming took off 6 bases at V and 7 bases at J, with 12 bases between the two ends. Per the germline V gene, CDR1 is MDHEN and CDR2 is SYDVKM. This CDR3 is 12 amino acids long. The CDR3 is CASRRVAGGYTF. In nucleotides, the CDR3 is TGTGCCAGCAGAAGAGTCGCAGGTGGCTACACCTTC.

The chain employs TRBV28 and TRBJ1-1; no firm D call. This CDR3 region has 14 residues. V lost 2 bases, J lost 1 base, and 8 bases lay in between. The germline V gene has CDR1 MDHEN and CDR2 SYDVKM. The CDR3 DNA follows: TGTGCCAGCAGTTTAAGTCCCAGGAACACTGAAGCTTTCTTT. The encoded protein is CASSLSPRNTEAFF.

This chain uses TRBV11-2 with TRBJ2-3; D not resolved. CDR3 length: 18 residues. V was trimmed by 0 bases and J by 2 bases, leaving 18 bases between them. CDR1 and CDR2 from the germline V gene are SGHAT and FQNNGV. The CDR3 loop reads CASSLEYDSEGHTDTQYF. The DNA of the CDR3 is TGTGCCAGCAGCTTAGAATACGACTCCGAAGGTCACACAGATACGCAGTATTTT.

Comment on this clone: Other DNA sequences of this sample code for an identical CDR3. The chain links TRBV18 to TRBJ1-1; 10 nucleotides align to TRBD1. CDR3 length equals 14 residues. Germline V lookup: CDR1 KGHSH, CDR2 LQKENI. J was trimmed by 3 bases and V by 2 bases; bases with no gene match: 0. The CDR3 protein is CASSPGTGDTEAFF. The DNA of the CDR3 is TGTGCCAGCTCACCAGGGACAGGGGACACTGAAGCTTTCTTT.

The chain joins TRBV29-1 to TRBJ1-1; D may be TRBD1 (6 bases). Trimming shortened V by 3 bases and J by 0 bases, and 8 bases separated the two germline ends. Germline CDR1 is SQVTM and CDR2 is ANQGSEA. This CDR3 has 13 residues. CDR3 sequence: CSVETGMNTEAFF. DNA for the CDR3: TGCAGCGTTGAGACAGGCATGAACACTGAAGCTTTCTTT.

The chain is built from TRBV5-1 and TRBJ2-3, with 9 nucleotides matching TRBD1. V lost 2 bases, J lost 0 bases, and 1 base stayed unmatched. CDR1 and CDR2 from the germline V gene are SGHRS and YFSETQ. The CDR3 runs 15 residues. The DNA for the CDR3 is TGCGCCAGCAGCTTACAGGGGGCTAGCACAGATACGCAGTATTTT. This gives the protein CASSLQGASTDTQYF.

CDR3: CASSPYRDRDSYEQYF. CDR3 nucleotides: TGTGCCAGCAGTCCCTACAGGGACAGGGATTCCTACGAGCAGTACTTC. This chain links TRBV27 with TRBJ2-7, with 9 bases matching TRBD1. Germline trimming cut 5 bases from V and 1 base from J; bases unmatched to any gene: 9. CDR3 length equals 16 residues. Per germline, CDR1 MNHEY and CDR2 SMNVEV (reference sequence).

The rearrangement uses TRBV11-2 and TRBJ1-1; D is unclear. Germline CDR1 and CDR2: SGHAT and FQNNGV. Between the trimmed V and J ends, which lost 7 bases and 12 bases, there was a span of 18 bases. The CDR3 covers 12 residues. The CDR3 DNA reads as TGTGCCAGCACCTCCGCGGAGCTTTCGACTTTCTTT. It translates to CASTSAELSTFF.

This clone was seen more than once but under ten times. The chain carries TRBV10-3 and TRBJ2-1; the match to TRBD2 covers 9 bases. The CDR3 sequence is 15 residues long. Trimming removed 2 bases from V and 6 bases from J; junction bases left unmatched: 5. In germline, CDR1 is ENHRY, CDR2 SYGVKD. The CDR3 reads CAISERSGRINEQFF. In DNA, the CDR3 is TGTGCCATCAGTGAGCGTAGCGGGAGAATCAATGAGCAGTTCTTC.

As DNA, the CDR3 is TGTGCCAGCAGAATCCGACAGGGGGCTCGGCAGCCCCAGCATTTT. Translating it yields CASRIRQGARQPQHF. The rearrangement links TRBV6-6 to TRBJ1-5; 10 nucleotides line up with TRBD1. CDR1 and CDR2 from the germline V gene are MNHNY and SVGAGI (reference sequence). Trimming took 6 bases from V and 7 from J; bases not matched to a gene: 9. The CDR3 loop spans 15 amino acids.

The genes are TRBV4-1 and TRBJ2-1; maybe TRBD1 (6 bases). The CDR3 has 14 residues. The germline V gene has CDR1 MGHRA and CDR2 YSYEKL. The V gene lost 0 bases and the J gene lost 13 bases, with 16 bases spanning the gap. Here the CDR3 DNA reads TGCGCCAGCAGCCAAGATAGGGGGAGCCCCCGTCAGTTCTTC. It yields the protein CASSQDRGSPRQFF.

The V call is TRBV4-1, the J call TRBJ2-1; no definite D call. V dropped 0 bases and J dropped 0 bases, with 12 bases sitting between them. In germline, CDR1 is MGHRA, CDR2 YSYEKL. The CDR3 totals 17 residues. CDR3 in amino acids: CASSQDRAQLSYNEQFF. CDR3 sequence (DNA): TGCGCCAGCAGCCAAGATCGAGCGCAGCTCTCCTACAATGAGCAGTTCTTC.

The J gene is TRBJ2-3, the V gene TRBV5-1; 9 bases agree with TRBD2. Germline V gives CDR1 SGHRS, CDR2 YFSETQ. The ends lost 0 bases at V and 3 bases at J; junction bases unmatched: 8. This CDR3 contains 17 residues. CDR3 bases: TGCGCCAGCAGCTTGGTACGGGGAACTAGCGGGACAGATACGCAGTATTTT. Amino acid sequence: CASSLVRGTSGTDTQYF.

The gene calls are TRBV2 and TRBJ1-5; 10 nucleotides line up with TRBD1. Germline V gene lookup returns CDR1 SNHLY and CDR2 FYNNEI. J gave up 7 bases and V 4 bases, and 13 bases lay outside the gene matches. This CDR3 is built from 17 residues. The CDR3 loop is CASSGLTRQGAWQPQHF. The DNA of the CDR3 is TGTGCCAGCAGTGGGTTGACCAGACAGGGGGCCTGGCAGCCCCAGCATTTT. The full variable domain, with the rest looked up from reference TRBV2 and TRBJ1-5, is EPEVTQTPSHQVTQMGQEVILRCVPISNHLYFYWYRQILGQKVEFLVSFYNNEISEKSEIFDDQFSVERPDGSNFTLKIRSTKLEDSAMYFCASSGLTRQGAWQPQHFGDGTRLSIL.

The rearrangement links TRBV5-1 to TRBJ2-5; TRBD2 matches 12 bases. Trimming removed 2 bases from V and 2 bases from J; junction bases left unmatched: 7. CDR3 length: 17 residues. Germline CDR1 reads SGHRS; CDR2 reads YFSETQ. The CDR3 DNA is TGCGCCAGCAGCTTCGGACTAGCGGGATCCGGGCAAGAGACCCAGTACTTC. Translating it yields CASSFGLAGSGQETQYF.